Following are 22 T cell receptor beta chains from one sample sequenced in a study of blood T cell repertoires in COVID-19. Profiled with immunoSEQ multiplex PCR; TCRdb holds only in-frame clones, not every one. The sample records about 300,000 clones, 85% to 90% being singletons. The material sequenced was peripheral blood. The source of these receptors is a woman aged 25-40 years with COVID-19, enrolled during active disease.

The gene calls are TRBV7-8 and TRBJ1-2, with D perhaps TRBD1 (5 bases). The CDR3 runs 13 residues. The germline gives CDR1 SGHVS, CDR2 FQNEAQ. The germline V and J ends were trimmed by 5 bases and 4 bases, with 11 bases remaining between them. CDR3 in amino acids: CASSQGLIYGYTF. The CDR3 DNA sequence: TGTGCCAGCAGCCAGGGACTGATCTATGGCTACACCTTC.

The chain combines TRBV6-5 with TRBJ1-2, with D tentatively TRBD1 (5 bases). CDR1 is MNHEY, CDR2 SVGAGI, per germline. The V gene lost 0 bases and the J gene lost 8 bases, with 10 bases spanning the gap. The CDR3 is 13 amino acids. The CDR3 region is CASSYSQGPGYTF. The CDR3 DNA follows: TGTGCCAGCAGTTACTCTCAGGGTCCGGGCTACACCTTC.

This chain uses TRBV5-6 with TRBJ1-6, with D maybe TRBD1 (6 bases). CDR3 length: 14 amino acids. Germline V gene sequence: CDR1 SGHDT, CDR2 YYEEEE. Trimming removed 5 bases from V and 7 bases from J, with 13 bases in between. The CDR3 DNA reads as TGTGCCAGCAGACTGACAGGTGTGAATTCACCCCTCCACTTT. Translated: CASRLTGVNSPLHF.

The gene calls are TRBV11-3 and TRBJ1-1, with D possibly being TRBD1 (6 bases). V lost 5 bases and J 3 bases, leaving 10 bases between the germline ends. CDR1 and CDR2 (germline): SGHNT, YENEEA. This CDR3 has 13 residues. CDR3 coding DNA: TGTGCCAGCAGCCCGACAGGACACACTGAAGCTTTCTTT. This codes for CASSPTGHTEAFF.

This chain joins TRBV19 and TRBJ1-2, with TRBD1 as a possible D gene (5 bases). V shed 4 bases and J shed 2 bases, with 11 bases lying between them. This CDR3 region has 14 residues. Germline V gene lookup returns CDR1 LNHDA and CDR2 SQIVND (reference sequence). CDR3 loop: CASSKSGENYGYTF. The CDR3 DNA is TGTGCCAGTAGTAAGTCGGGGGAAAACTATGGCTACACCTTC.

CDR3 amino acids: CASGLVGQGPSNQPQHF. The CDR3 region has the DNA TGTGCTAGTGGTTTGGTGGGACAGGGCCCCTCCAATCAGCCCCAGCATTTT. J is TRBJ1-5 and V is TRBV12-5, with 9 bases fitting TRBD1. Germline trimming cut 0 bases from V and 3 bases from J; bases unmatched to any gene: 6. The length of the CDR3 is 17 residues. From germline, CDR1 is LGHNT and CDR2 FRNRAP.

On this clone itself: One end of the junction varies from germline; a read error may be responsible. This chain's CDR3 is CASSSTAESQVTQYF. The CDR3 DNA is TGTGCCAGCAGCTCAACAGCCGAATCTCAAGTGACCCAGTACTTC. The gene calls are TRBV11-2 and TRBJ2-5; D is uncertain. Germline V gene sequence: CDR1 SGHAT, CDR2 FQNNGV. CDR3 length: 15 residues.

The J gene is TRBJ1-5, the V gene TRBV27; perhaps TRBD1 as D (5 bases). Germline values: CDR1 MNHEY, CDR2 SMNVEV (reference sequence). V lost 5 bases and J lost 4, with 9 bases in between. This CDR3 is 13 amino acids long. CDR3 nucleotides: TGTGCCAGCAGTCCGACAGTTAATCAGCCCCAGCATTTT. It is translated as CASSPTVNQPQHF.

This clone showed up just once. The rearrangement uses TRBV15 and TRBJ1-3; D perhaps matches TRBD1 (5 bases). V shed 0 bases and J shed 0 bases, with 15 bases lying between them. Germline V CDR1 and CDR2: LNHNV, YYDKDF (reference sequence). The CDR3 spans 18 residues. CDR3 nucleotides: TGTGCCACCAGCAGAGATCGGGTAGGGGTCATCTCTGGAAACACCATATATTTT. As protein: CATSRDRVGVISGNTIYF.

This chain joins TRBV20-1 and TRBJ1-1; tentatively, D is TRBD1 (5 bases). CDR3 length: 12 amino acids. V was shortened by 3 bases and J by 4 bases, with 9 bases between the two germline ends. Per the germline V gene, CDR1 is DFQATT and CDR2 is SNEGSKA (reference sequence). The CDR3: CSASDRGTEAFF. The CDR3 bases are TGCAGTGCTAGTGATAGGGGCACTGAAGCTTTCTTT.

V is TRBV2 and J is TRBJ2-6; unclear D gene. V gave up 6 bases and J gave up 2 bases, with 8 bases separating them. Germline CDR1 is SNHLY and CDR2 is FYNNEI. This CDR3 region has 14 residues. CDR3: CASSLFAGANVLTF. DNA for the CDR3: TGTGCCAGCAGCCTCTTCGCTGGGGCCAACGTCCTGACTTTC.

V is TRBV5-1 and J is TRBJ2-6; D uncertain. Trimming cost V 2 bases and J 1 base, with 7 bases left between them. The CDR3 loop spans 15 amino acids. Germline CDR1 reads SGHRS; CDR2 reads YFSETQ. In DNA, the CDR3 is TGCGCCAGCAGCTTAATAGAATCTGGGGCCAACGTCCTGACTTTC. As protein: CASSLIESGANVLTF.

This clone was observed a few times. The chain carries TRBV5-5 and TRBJ1-2; D is unclear. Per germline, CDR1 SGHKS and CDR2 YYEKEE (reference sequence). Trimming cost V 1 base and J 14 bases, with 12 bases left between them. The CDR3 extends over 11 amino acids. The CDR3 reads CASSLSGRWTF. CDR3 nucleotides: TGTGCCAGCAGCTTGTCCGGGAGGTGGACCTTC.

The chain has TRBV19 and TRBJ1-5; D unresolved. V was pared by 3 bases and J by 6 bases, with 12 bases between. This CDR3 has 14 amino acids. Per the germline V gene, CDR1 is LNHDA and CDR2 is SQIVND (reference sequence). The CDR3 loop reads CASSMNPGVQPQHF. The CDR3 DNA follows: TGTGCCAGTAGTATGAATCCCGGGGTTCAGCCCCAGCATTTT.

The chain couples TRBV4-1 to TRBJ1-1; D gene ambiguous. V lost 4 bases, J lost 3 bases, and 18 bases lay in between. CDR1 MGHRA and CDR2 YSYEKL come from the germline V gene. The CDR3 loop spans 16 amino acids. The CDR3 sequence is CASSRSGRVQDTEAFF. DNA of the CDR3: TGCGCCAGCAGCCGGAGTGGGAGGGTTCAAGACACTGAAGCTTTCTTT.

CDR3 sequence (DNA): TGTGCCAGCAGTGGACTAGGGGTGACCGAAGAGACCCAGTACTTC. This sequence encodes CASSGLGVTEETQYF. This rearrangement joins TRBV6-1 to TRBJ2-5; TRBD2 is a possible D gene (6 bases). From germline, CDR1 is MNHNS and CDR2 SASEGT. V was shortened by 4 bases and J by 3 bases, with 15 bases between the two germline ends. There are 15 residues in the CDR3.

The table lists this clone with a few counts. V usage is TRBV9 and J usage is TRBJ2-7; D possibly corresponds to TRBD1 (5 bases). The CDR3 is 13 residues long. The germline V gene encodes CDR1 SGDLS and CDR2 YYNGEE. V lost 2 bases to trimming and J lost 3 bases, with 9 bases between them. The CDR3 spells CASSVVDNYEQYF. In DNA form, the CDR3 reads TGTGCCAGCAGCGTTGTGGACAACTACGAGCAGTACTTC. The complete variable domain, with remaining parts taken from reference TRBV9 and TRBJ2-7, reads DSGVTQTPKHLITATGQRVTLRCSPRSGDLSVYWYQQSLDQGLQFLIQYYNGEERAKGNILERFSAQQFPDLHSELNLSSLELGDSALYFCASSVVDNYEQYFGPGTRLTVT.

The rearrangement joins TRBV2 to TRBJ1-1; D possibly corresponds to TRBD1 (6 bases). V was cut by 8 bases and J by 7 bases, with 8 bases left in between. The germline gives CDR1 SNHLY, CDR2 FYNNEI. The CDR3 is made up of 10 amino acids. Here the CDR3 reads CASGQLEAFF. In nucleotides, the CDR3 is TGTGCCAGCGGACAGCTTGAAGCTTTCTTT. Supplemented by reference TRBV2 and TRBJ1-1, the full variable domain reads EPEVTQTPSHQVTQMGQEVILRCVPISNHLYFYWYRQILGQKVEFLVSFYNNEISEKSEIFDDQFSVERPDGSNFTLKIRSTKLEDSAMYFCASGQLEAFFGQGTRLTVV.

The V call is TRBV19, the J call TRBJ1-5; 9 bases align to TRBD1. Germline loops: CDR1 LNHDA, CDR2 SQIVND (reference sequence). The CDR3 length is 15 residues. Trimming cost V 5 bases and J 6 bases; bases outside gene matches: 8. CDR3 sequence reads: CASSHRGREIQPQHF. The CDR3 DNA is TGTGCCAGTAGTCACAGGGGGCGCGAGATTCAGCCCCAGCATTTT.

The chain carries TRBV3-1 (or the pseudogene TRBV3-2) and TRBJ2-6; 12 nucleotides align to TRBD1. The ends lost 3 bases at V and 4 bases at J; junction bases unmatched: 7. There are 18 residues in the CDR3. Germline CDR1 is LGHDT and CDR2 is YNNKEL (reference sequence). The CDR3 loop reads CASSHPGTGGVGANVLTF. The CDR3 DNA follows: TGTGCCAGCAGCCATCCCGGGACAGGGGGCGTGGGGGCCAACGTCCTGACTTTC.

This chain uses TRBV7-2 with TRBJ1-3, with no clear D. The V end lost 3 bases, the J end lost 7 bases, and 4 bases lay between the germline ends. From germline, CDR1 is SGHTA and CDR2 FQGNSA. This CDR3 has 11 amino acids. CDR3 in amino acids: CASSFRNTIYF. CDR3 DNA: TGTGCCAGCAGCTTTCGGAACACCATATATTTT.

This rearrangement joins TRBV3-1 (or the pseudogene TRBV3-2) to TRBJ2-1; tentatively, D is TRBD1 (5 bases). Deletions cut 0 bases from V and 3 bases from J, with 24 bases between. The germline gives CDR1 LGHDT, CDR2 YNNKEL (reference sequence). The CDR3 runs to 20 residues. CDR3 loop: CASSQDRRGRGSSNYNEQFF. CDR3 DNA sequence: TGTGCCAGCAGCCAAGATCGTCGAGGAAGGGGCAGCTCCAACTACAATGAGCAGTTCTTC.